The 32 T cell receptor beta chains below all came from one sample that was sequenced in a study of blood T cell repertoires in COVID-19. Using immunoSEQ multiplex PCR, the repertoire was profiled, and TCRdb retains in-frame clones only, with some absent. The sample shows a few hundred thousand clones, 80% to 90% of them seen only once. Sequencing used peripheral blood. Source of these receptors: a man aged 18-30 years who had recovered from COVID-19.

The chain links TRBV7-9 to TRBJ2-5; a possible D gene is TRBD1 (5 bases). This CDR3 comprises 14 residues. V was cut by 8 bases and J by 4 bases, with 17 bases left in between. Germline assignment: CDR1 SEHNR and CDR2 FQNEAQ (reference sequence). CDR3 residues: CASHQGRVSETQYF. As DNA, the CDR3 is TGTGCCAGCCACCAGGGCAGGGTCTCAGAGACCCAGTACTTC.

The chain joins TRBV5-1 to TRBJ1-2; D is unresolved. The V end was cut by 0 bases, the J end by 6 bases, with 9 bases between. The CDR3 sequence is 13 residues long. Germline loops: CDR1 SGHRS, CDR2 YFSETQ. The CDR3 nucleotides are TGCGCCAGCAGCTTGGGGGCATCCGATGGCTACACCTTC. Its protein is CASSLGASDGYTF.

This sequence joins TRBV7-9 and TRBJ2-1; weak D call: TRBD2 (6 bases). The CDR3 has 14 amino acids. Deletions cut 1 base from V and 5 bases from J, with 9 bases between. Germline lookup yields CDR1 SEHNR and CDR2 FQNEAQ (reference sequence). The CDR3 sequence is CASSLVGTDNEQFF. CDR3 coding DNA: TGTGCCAGCAGCTTAGTTGGGACTGACAATGAGCAGTTCTTC.

This chain links TRBV7-8 with TRBJ1-1; D unclear. This CDR3 has 14 residues. V lost 2 bases and J lost 8, with 15 bases in between. CDR1 is SGHVS, CDR2 FQNEAQ, per germline. This CDR3 is CASSLSAPPREAFF. CDR3 in DNA: TGTGCCAGCAGCTTAAGTGCACCCCCCCGGGAAGCTTTCTTT.

For this clone: Other DNA sequences in the sample encode the same CDR3. CDR3 nucleotides: TGCAGTGCTAGTTCAGCCTACGAGCAGTACTTC. Residues: CSASSAYEQYF. J is TRBJ2-7 and V is TRBV20-1, with D unclear. The CDR3 totals 11 residues. Germline V gives CDR1 DFQATT, CDR2 SNEGSKA (reference sequence). V lost 3 bases, J lost 2 bases, and 5 bases lay in between.

The chain recombines TRBV19 with TRBJ1-5, with no clear D. This CDR3 contains 15 residues. Trimming took 3 bases from V and 2 from J, leaving 11 bases between them. Germline V lookup: CDR1 LNHDA, CDR2 SQIVND (reference sequence). The CDR3 spells CASSIGLRGNQPQHF. The DNA of the CDR3 is TGTGCCAGTAGTATCGGTTTGCGGGGCAATCAGCCCCAGCATTTT.

The V call is TRBV5-1, the J call TRBJ1-1; TRBD1 might be the D (6 bases). The CDR3 is 16 residues long. V lost 4 bases and J lost 0, with 16 bases in between. The V gene's germline CDR1 is SGHRS and CDR2 YFSETQ. The CDR3 sequence is CASSPRTVGLNTEAFF. DNA of the CDR3: TGCGCCAGCAGCCCCCGGACAGTTGGATTGAACACTGAAGCTTTCTTT.

The chain is built from TRBV7-6 and TRBJ2-7; 9 positions agree with TRBD2. V was pared by 4 bases and J by 1 base, with 11 bases of the junction left unmatched. The CDR3 totals 17 residues. Per germline, CDR1 SGHVS and CDR2 FNYEAQ. The CDR3 bases are TGTGCCAGCAGCTCCCCCTTGAAAGCGGGAGGTTCCTACGAGCAGTACTTC. The encoded protein is CASSSPLKAGGSYEQYF.

The rearrangement joins TRBV6-2 or TRBV6-3 to TRBJ2-7; unclear D gene. The CDR3 totals 12 residues. V was trimmed by 6 bases and J by 0 bases, leaving 6 bases between them. In germline, CDR1 is MNHEY, CDR2 SVGEGT. The CDR3 region is CASSLSSYEQYF. CDR3 DNA: TGTGCCAGCAGCCTGAGCTCCTACGAGCAGTACTTC.

The chain is built from TRBV4-1 and TRBJ2-3; TRBD1 matches at 9 bases. Germline V CDR1 and CDR2: MGHRA, YSYEKL. V lost 3 bases, J lost 0 bases, and 4 bases stayed unmatched. The CDR3 is 16 amino acids. DNA for the CDR3: TGCGCCAGCAGCCAGTTCGGGACAGGGAGCACAGATACGCAGTATTTT. Translating it yields CASSQFGTGSTDTQYF.

This chain's CDR3 is CASSSAQGAYGYTF. CDR3 sequence (DNA): TGTGCCAGCAGTTCGGCACAGGGGGCTTATGGCTACACCTTC. This chain joins TRBV28 and TRBJ1-2; 9 bases align to TRBD1. V was pared by 4 bases and J by 5 bases, with 5 bases of the junction left unmatched. The CDR3 has 14 amino acids. CDR1 is MDHEN, CDR2 SYDVKM, per germline.

This clone showed up just once. This rearrangement joins TRBV5-1 to TRBJ2-6; possible D gene TRBD2, 7 bases. Per germline, CDR1 SGHRS and CDR2 YFSETQ. Deletions cut 4 bases from V and 4 bases from J, with 15 bases between. The CDR3 totals 16 residues. CDR3 bases: TGCGCCAGCAGCCTCTCCGCGGGGGCCGGGGCCAACGTCCTGACTTTC. This codes for CASSLSAGAGANVLTF.

This chain links TRBV5-4 with TRBJ1-1, with 7 bases identical to TRBD1. The germline gives CDR1 SGHNT, CDR2 YYREEE (reference sequence). The CDR3 sequence is 14 residues long. Germline trimming cut 4 bases from V and 0 bases from J; bases unmatched to any gene: 3. The CDR3 is CASSLGQMNTEAFF. The DNA of the CDR3 is TGTGCCAGCAGCCTGGGACAGATGAACACTGAAGCTTTCTTT. Together with reference TRBV5-4 and TRBJ1-1, the CDR3 gives the full variable domain: ETGVTQSPTHLIKTRGQQVTLRCSSQSGHNTVSWYQQALGQGPQFIFQYYREEENGRGNFPPRFSGLQFPNYSSELNVNALELDDSALYLCASSLGQMNTEAFFGQGTRLTVV.

The chain links TRBV7-9 to TRBJ1-1; D unclear. V shed 2 bases and J shed 6 bases, with 7 bases lying between them. The CDR3 has 12 amino acids. CDR1 SEHNR and CDR2 FQNEAQ come from the germline V gene (reference sequence). Written as DNA, the CDR3 is TGTGCCAGCAGCTTATGGGCCCCTGAAGCTTTCTTT. The encoded protein is CASSLWAPEAFF.

CDR3 sequence reads: CASTTDRDGYTF. CDR3 bases: TGTGCCAGCACGACAGACAGGGACGGCTACACCTTC. The chain recombines TRBV6-5 with TRBJ1-2, with 7 bases matching TRBD1. V was pared by 7 bases and J by 8 bases, with 7 bases of the junction left unmatched. The CDR3 runs 12 residues. Germline V gene data show CDR1 as MNHEY and CDR2 as SVGAGI.

A single count supports this clone. The chain employs TRBV19 and TRBJ1-5; TRBD1 aligns across 7 bases. Germline-derived CDR1 and CDR2 are LNHDA and SQIVND (reference sequence). The CDR3 extends over 15 amino acids. With V trimmed by 8 bases and J by 2 bases, 9 bases remained unmatched. CDR3 nucleotide sequence: TGTGCCAGTCCGACAGGGATCGGGGGCAATCAGCCCCAGCATTTT. It is translated as CASPTGIGGNQPQHF.

The genes are TRBV19 and TRBJ1-6; 7 nucleotides agree with TRBD1. In germline, CDR1 is LNHDA, CDR2 SQIVND (reference sequence). This CDR3 contains 16 residues. Losses at the gene ends were 6 bases for V and 0 bases for J; bases not matched to a gene: 5. In DNA, the CDR3 is TGTGCCAGTAGGACGACAGGGAGCTCCTATAATTCACCCCTCCACTTT. Its translation is CASRTTGSSYNSPLHF.

This rearrangement joins TRBV4-2 to TRBJ2-5, with a weak D call TRBD2 (6 bases). V gave up 2 bases and J gave up 0 bases, with 10 bases separating them. Germline V gives CDR1 LGHNA, CDR2 YNFKEQ. The CDR3 consists of 15 residues. DNA of the CDR3: TGTGCCAGCAGCCAATTCCGGGACTACCAAGAGACCCAGTACTTC. As protein: CASSQFRDYQETQYF.

The V and J genes are TRBV23-1 and TRBJ1-2; 7 positions agree with TRBD1. TRBV23-1 is placed among ORFs of uncertain function. This CDR3 is built from 12 residues. Unmatched junction bases numbered 7, after V lost 7 bases and J lost 8 bases. CDR3 loop: CASTTGVTGYTF. In DNA form, the CDR3 reads TGCGCCAGCACCACAGGGGTTACAGGCTACACCTTC.

The chain recombines TRBV6-1 with TRBJ2-5; 7 nucleotides align to TRBD1. Germline CDR1 and CDR2: MNHNS and SASEGT. This CDR3 comprises 15 residues. The V segment lost 0 bases and the J segment 1 base; nucleotides outside the gene matches: 2. CDR3 sequence: CASSEATGSQETQYF. The DNA of the CDR3 is TGTGCCAGCAGTGAAGCGACAGGGAGCCAAGAGACCCAGTACTTC.

The CDR3 sequence: CAWSVEVEAFF. CDR3 in DNA: TGTGCCTGGAGTGTAGAGGTTGAAGCTTTCTTT. V gene TRBV30 combines with J gene TRBJ1-1; D not certain. Trimming removed 0 bases at V and 7 bases at J, with 6 bases between. This CDR3 has 11 amino acids. CDR1 and CDR2 from the germline V gene are GTSNPN and SVGIG (reference sequence). Based on the CDR3 plus reference TRBV30 and TRBJ1-1, the full variable domain is SQTIHQWPATLVQPVGSPLSLECTVEGTSNPNLYWYRQAAGRGLQLLFYSVGIGQISSEVPQNLSASRPQDRQFILSSKKLLLSDSGFYLCAWSVEVEAFFGQGTRLTVV.

This rearrangement joins TRBV12-3 or TRBV12-4 to TRBJ1-2; unclear D gene. V shed 3 bases and J shed 8 bases, with 10 bases lying between them. The CDR3 extends over 12 amino acids. CDR3 in amino acids: CASSLSSGGYTF. For the CDR3, the DNA is TGTGCCAGCAGTTTGTCCAGCGGGGGCTACACCTTC.

The chain recombines TRBV27 with TRBJ1-2, with 9 bases that match TRBD1. CDR1 and CDR2 from the germline V gene are MNHEY and SMNVEV (reference sequence). The CDR3 has 16 residues. V shed 4 bases, J shed 2 bases, and the junction held 8 bases outside the gene matches. The DNA for the CDR3 is TGTGCCAGCAGTTCACCGGGACAGGGAGGGAACTATGGCTACACCTTC. Its translation: CASSSPGQGGNYGYTF.

The rearrangement joins TRBV9 to TRBJ1-1; the D gene is possibly TRBD1 (5 bases). The germline gives CDR1 SGDLS, CDR2 YYNGEE. The V end lost 6 bases, the J end lost 3 bases, and 18 bases lay between the germline ends. The CDR3 contains 15 residues. CDR3 sequence reads: CASTRQPYEDTEAFF. In DNA form, the CDR3 reads TGTGCCAGCACCCGACAGCCGTATGAGGACACTGAAGCTTTCTTT.

J is TRBJ2-3 and V is TRBV5-4, with D possibly being TRBD1 (6 bases). This CDR3 has 16 residues. Trimming removed 2 bases from V and 2 bases from J, with 15 bases in between. CDR1 and CDR2 (germline): SGHNT, YYREEE (reference sequence). CDR3: CASSLGLDSSTDTQYF. The CDR3 DNA is TGTGCCAGCAGCTTAGGGCTGGACAGTTCCACAGATACGCAGTATTTT.

V is TRBV30 and J is TRBJ2-5; 7 bases are a match to TRBD2. Germline V gives CDR1 GTSNPN, CDR2 SVGIG (reference sequence). CDR3 length equals 14 residues. The V segment lost 2 bases and the J segment 5 bases; nucleotides outside the gene matches: 8. The CDR3, as DNA: TGTGCCTGGAGTTTGGGGGGGGGAAGGGAGACCCAGTACTTC. Encoded protein: CAWSLGGGRETQYF.

The rearrangement uses TRBV3-1 (or the pseudogene TRBV3-2) and TRBJ2-1; TRBD1 matches 7 bases. The CDR3 runs to 17 residues. Germline trimming cut 4 bases from V and 0 bases from J; bases unmatched to any gene: 9. Germline-derived CDR1 and CDR2 are LGHDT and YNNKEL (reference sequence). CDR3 in DNA: TGTGCCAGCAGCCCTCTTACCGGGACAGCCTCCTACAATGAGCAGTTCTTC. Amino acids: CASSPLTGTASYNEQFF.

The J gene is TRBJ2-1, the V gene TRBV7-9; the D is unclear. This CDR3 is 14 amino acids long. V lost 3 bases and J lost 1, with 7 bases in between. Germline V gives CDR1 SEHNR, CDR2 FQNEAQ (reference sequence). The CDR3: CASSLGRSYNEQFF. The CDR3 nucleotides read TGTGCCAGCAGCTTGGGCAGGTCCTACAATGAGCAGTTCTTC.

This CDR3 reads CASSLSPTRGLETQYF. The CDR3 coding sequence is TGTGCCAGCAGCTTATCGCCGACTAGGGGCCTGGAGACCCAGTACTTC. The chain joins TRBV11-2 to TRBJ2-5; a weak D match, TRBD2 (6 bases). Trimming pared 2 bases from V and 5 bases from J, leaving 18 bases between. The CDR3 extends over 16 amino acids. Germline assignment: CDR1 SGHAT and CDR2 FQNNGV.

The chain couples TRBV9 to TRBJ1-2, with D unresolved. Trimming left V 4 bases short and J 3 bases short, with 10 bases between. The CDR3 length is 13 residues. Germline V gene lookup returns CDR1 SGDLS and CDR2 YYNGEE. For the CDR3, the DNA is TGTGCCAGCAGCTATGACACATACTATGGCTACACCTTC. It codes for CASSYDTYYGYTF.

The chain is built from TRBV3-1 (or the pseudogene TRBV3-2) and TRBJ2-2; D gene unclear. V lost 2 bases to trimming and J lost 3 bases, with 7 bases between them. Germline CDR1 reads LGHDT; CDR2 reads YNNKEL (reference sequence). The CDR3 has 14 amino acids. The CDR3 spells CASSQPPDTGELFF. The CDR3 DNA reads TGTGCCAGCAGCCAACCTCCAGACACCGGGGAGCTGTTTTTT.

The V and J genes are TRBV27 and TRBJ1-4, with 10 bases fitting TRBD1. The CDR3 contains 15 residues. CDR1 and CDR2 (germline): MNHEY, SMNVEV (reference sequence). The V and J ends lost 2 bases and 8 bases, in that order; junction bases with no gene match: 5. The CDR3 region is CASSLMGTGVEKLFF. The CDR3 DNA reads TGTGCCAGCAGTTTAATGGGGACAGGGGTGGAAAAACTGTTTTTT.